The T cell receptor beta chain described here comes from a study of naive and memory T cell subsets (TCRdb year 2017). Broadly, across the study: The figure summarizing these samples reported ten or so blood donors, 7 tuberculin skin test biopsies and 3 saline control biopsies. PCR2 was typically a SYBR Green qPCR stopped at a set threshold; low-input samples could instead use end-point PCR (roughly 6 cycles).

Notes on this clonotype: Its antigen remains unidentified. Nothing much larger sits one base from this clone, and base qualities are not available.

The study reported a robust and sensitive protocol to amplify, sequence and analyze TCRs, based on 3' ligation of a UMI-containing oligonucleotide to TCR cDNA. For whole blood analysis, under 3 ml of peripheral blood was collected from healthy adult volunteers into Tempus tubes, and RNA was extracted following the manufacturer's instructions. Total RNA was used without cell sorting and was treated with RQ1 DNase before reverse transcription, with a target input of roughly 1 to 1000 ng. To check how robust the pipeline was in samples where T cells make up a minority population, libraries were built from skin biopsies and whole blood. The paper's findings and limits, for the study overall: The potential sensitivity of the RNA-based method to TCR transcript changes with T cell activation and differentiation was acknowledged.

The CDR3 spans 18 residues, from the cysteine through the phenylalanine. Just the 54-base CDR3 DNA is kept, in frame starting at base 1. CDR1 and CDR2, looked up from the germline V gene, are MGHRA and YSYEKL. Cut back by 1 base and 3 bases, the V and J ends lie 16 bases apart. Library preparation was by 5' RACE. The ligated cDNA was amplified in four rounds of PCR with nested alpha and beta constant region primers together with the SP2 primer. TCR RNA was reverse transcribed with SuperScript IV using alpha and beta constant region primers for the blood and skin samples. Using T4 RNA ligase 1, an oligonucleotide carrying both the Illumina SP2 primer and a UMI was ligated onto the 3' end of the cDNA. The 12-nucleotide UMI consisted of two random hexamers with an eight-base spacer between the hexamers to prevent hairpin formation. From the second PCR onward, TCR alpha and beta chain libraries were processed separately and dual indexed for multiplexing. After pooling, the indexed libraries were analyzed by capillary electrophoresis and sequenced on either an Illumina MiSeq or NextSeq. To boost base diversity and improve cluster recognition, PhiX DNA at 5-7% was spiked into the libraries. In the authors' own workflow: Demultiplexor took UMIs from read 2, joined the UMIs to the TCR sequence from read 1, and separated reads according to sample indices. Decombinator identified V and J genes and V-J junctions and gave each TCR a five-part identifier that included V and J deletions. Collapsinator used UMIs to correct sequencing errors and PCR amplification heterogeneity, yielding UMI-based abundance per TCR. CDR3Translator turned identifiers into nucleotide sequence, translated that sequence into amino acids, and pulled out CDR3 regions based on terminal motifs. Error-corrected counts of alpha and beta TCRs from blood and skin were compared after being normalized to the amount of input RNA. Through fastp at Q25 and MiXCR, TCRdb rebuilt clones from the public reads, retaining in-frame beta chains. Entries that share a CDR3 protein sequence are merged under the most common genes and DNA. Clone size and V and J calls follow TCRdb, not the original study. The sample yields 55,000 to 70,000 distinct CDR3 sequences; roughly 7% were counted once. The top ten clonotypes cover about a tenth of the sample.

In this chain, TRBV4-1 is recombined with TRBJ2-6; the D gene is perhaps TRBD1, on 7 matching bases. The sequence came from a male donor in good health. DNA sequence: TGCGCCAGCAGCCAAGCGGAGGGGGCTATGGTTGGGGCCAACGTCCTGACTTTC. It is translated as CASSQAEGAMVGANVLTF.